This T cell receptor beta chain was observed in a study of CD8+CD57+ T cells in acquired aplastic anemia. Study overall: Sorting CD4+ and CD8+ cells gave DNA averaging approximately 3 ug. There were approximately 9.9 million reads, on average, for CD4+ cells from healthy donors.

The study profiled TCR beta VDJ and CDR3 using genomic DNA as template. Each CDR3 protein is one row after TCRdb ran MiXCR on the reads. The sample holds 120,000 or so distinct CDR3 sequences, around 48% seen once. This clonotype was counted at least ten times. Its cognate antigen is unknown. Study-level points and caveats: Patients shared about 30 CD8+ CDR3 sequences with controls. The CD8+ Simpson's diversity of patients and controls was not significantly different.

Trimming cost V 5 bases and J 1 base, with 8 bases left between them. The CDR3 totals 13 residues. CDR1 and CDR2 (germline): SGHTA, FQGNSA. Specimen: sorted CD4+, CD8+, or CD8+CD57+ T cells (not recorded which) from PBMCs. The chain carries TRBV7-2 and TRBJ2-5; D might be TRBD1 (5 bases). This clonotype was sampled from a human donor in good health, serving as a control. DNA for the CDR3: TGTGCCAGCAGCGGACAAGCCCAAGAGACCCAGTACTTC. Encoded protein: CASSGQAQETQYF. The full variable domain, completed using reference TRBV7-2 and TRBJ2-5, is GAGVSQSPSNKVTEKGKDVELRCDPISGHTALYWYRQSLGQGLEFLIYFQGNSAPDKSGLPSDRFSAERTGGSVSTLTIQRTQQEDSAVYLCASSGQAQETQYFGPGTRLLVL.